Presented here are 22 T cell receptor beta chains from one specimen sequenced in a study of CD8 T cells in ankylosing spondylitis. Study-wide findings and caveats: Characteristic of ankylosing spondylitis blood, it appeared, was a TCR beta motif comprising about 8 highly homologous variants.

What these receptors recognize is not known. One entry per CDR3 protein results from TCRdb running MiXCR on the 5' RACE reads. Of 470,000 or so distinct CDR3 sequences listed, roughly a quarter are singletons. Source material: blood, either unsorted or a sorted T cell fraction (not recorded which). These receptors all stem from a male donor with ankylosing spondylitis.

The rearrangement links TRBV7-9 to TRBJ1-6, with D perhaps matching TRBD1 (5 bases). The germline V and J ends were trimmed by 3 bases and 5 bases, with 11 bases remaining between them. This CDR3 has 15 residues. Germline assignment: CDR1 SEHNR and CDR2 FQNEAQ (reference sequence). Here the CDR3 reads CASSFTGTDNSPLHF. The CDR3 bases are TGTGCCAGCAGCTTCACCGGGACGGATAATTCACCCCTCCACTTT.

There are a few counts of this clonotype. The rearrangement links TRBV24-1 to TRBJ2-2, with D perhaps being TRBD1 or TRBD2 (5 bases each). The CDR3 extends over 14 amino acids. V gave up 5 bases and J gave up 9 bases, with 15 bases separating them. Per germline, CDR1 KGHDR and CDR2 SFDVKD. CDR3 sequence reads: CATSGGTESRELFF. The CDR3 nucleotides read TGTGCCACCAGTGGAGGGACGGAATCGCGGGAGCTGTTTTTT.

This clonotype has a handful of counts. This chain joins TRBV24-1 and TRBJ2-1; weak D call: TRBD2 (5 bases). Trimming removed 5 bases from V and 9 bases from J, with 10 bases in between. The CDR3 runs 12 residues. The germline V gene has CDR1 KGHDR and CDR2 SFDVKD. CDR3 sequence reads: CATSALRGEQFF. The DNA for the CDR3 is TGTGCCACCAGTGCCCTTCGGGGTGAGCAGTTCTTC.

A few counts support this clonotype. CDR3 sequence reads: CASRSQGSTGELFF. The CDR3 DNA reads TGTGCCAGCAGATCACAGGGAAGCACCGGGGAGCTGTTTTTT. The V call is TRBV6-1, the J call TRBJ2-2; TRBD1 is a possible D gene (6 bases). The CDR3 contains 14 residues. Germline V CDR1 and CDR2: MNHNS, SASEGT. V was shortened by 6 bases and J by 4 bases, with 12 bases between the two germline ends.

This clonotype was counted only a few times. The chain recombines TRBV5-1 with TRBJ2-5; tentative D call: TRBD1 (6 bases). Germline-derived CDR1 and CDR2 are SGHRS and YFSETQ. The V gene lost 4 bases and the J gene lost 4 bases, with 17 bases spanning the gap. The CDR3 is made up of 15 amino acids. The CDR3 loop reads CASSPVGQHGETQYF. The CDR3, as DNA: TGCGCCAGCAGCCCGGTGGGACAACACGGAGAGACCCAGTACTTC. Full variable domain (remainder filled in from reference TRBV5-1 and TRBJ2-5): KAGVTQTPRYLIKTRGQQVTLSCSPISGHRSVSWYQQTPGQGLQFLFEYFSETQRNKGNFPGRFSGRQFSNSRSEMNVSTLELGDSALYLCASSPVGQHGETQYFGPGTRLLVL.

In its sample, this clonotype was seen a few times. J is TRBJ2-3 and V is TRBV7-8, with 9 nucleotides matching TRBD2. CDR3 length: 14 residues. In germline, CDR1 is SGHVS, CDR2 FQNEAQ. The V segment lost 6 bases and the J segment 6 bases; nucleotides outside the gene matches: 7. Written as DNA, the CDR3 is TGTGCCAGCAGAAAGCGGGAGGTTACGGATACGCAGTATTTT. It yields the protein CASRKREVTDTQYF.

The genes are TRBV29-1 and TRBJ1-4, with D uncertain. CDR1 SQVTM and CDR2 ANQGSEA come from the germline V gene. V gave up 4 bases and J gave up 7 bases, with 4 bases separating them. CDR3 size: 10 residues. For the CDR3, the DNA is TGCAGCGTTGGGGGTGAAAAACTGTTTTTT. This translates into CSVGGEKLFF.

This clonotype was recorded a few times. The CDR3 protein is CASSFWANTEAFF. The CDR3 coding sequence is TGTGCCAGCAGCTTTTGGGCGAACACTGAAGCTTTCTTT. The V gene is TRBV7-2, the J gene TRBJ1-1, with D hard to call. V was cut by 3 bases and J by 1 base, with 6 bases left in between. Germline V lookup: CDR1 SGHTA, CDR2 FQGNSA. There are 13 residues in the CDR3. The full variable domain, in which reference TRBV7-2 and TRBJ1-1 provide the parts outside the CDR3, is GAGVSQSPSNKVTEKGKDVELRCDPISGHTALYWYRQSLGQGLEFLIYFQGNSAPDKSGLPSDRFSAERTGGSVSTLTIQRTQQEDSAVYLCASSFWANTEAFFGQGTRLTVV.

This clonotype came up a few times. The rearrangement uses TRBV20-1 and TRBJ2-2; the D call may be TRBD1 or TRBD2 (6 bases each). Deletions cut 3 bases from V and 2 bases from J, with 16 bases between. This CDR3 is built from 16 residues. Per germline, CDR1 DFQATT and CDR2 SNEGSKA (reference sequence). The CDR3 sequence: CSASVLGGTNTGELFF. Written as DNA, the CDR3 is TGCAGTGCTAGCGTCCTCGGGGGCACTAACACCGGGGAGCTGTTTTTT.

The CDR3, as DNA: TGTGCCAGCACCACAATGGGTAGCGTAGCCACAGATACGCAGTATTTT. This translates into CASTTMGSVATDTQYF. This sequence joins TRBV5-5 and TRBJ2-3; D may be TRBD2 (5 bases). The CDR3 is 16 residues long. In germline, CDR1 is SGHKS, CDR2 YYEKEE (reference sequence). Deletions cut 6 bases from V and 2 bases from J, with 19 bases between.

The chain links TRBV6-2 or TRBV6-3 to TRBJ2-1; no firm D call. The CDR3 is 12 residues long. In germline, CDR1 is MNHEY, CDR2 SVGEGT. Trimming shortened V by 6 bases and J by 7 bases, and 10 bases separated the two germline ends. The CDR3 region is CASSARRNEQFF. CDR3 coding DNA: TGTGCCAGCAGCGCGAGGAGAAATGAGCAGTTCTTC.

The chain combines TRBV5-1 with TRBJ2-7; 11 nucleotides agree with TRBD2. Unmatched junction bases numbered 4, after V lost 4 bases and J lost 4 bases. Germline V gives CDR1 SGHRS, CDR2 YFSETQ. The CDR3 has 14 residues. CDR3 DNA: TGCGCCAGCAGCGGAACTAGCGGGAGTTACGAGCAGTACTTC. Its translation: CASSGTSGSYEQYF.

The chain carries TRBV20-1 and TRBJ1-1; the D is unclear. Germline V lookup: CDR1 DFQATT, CDR2 SNEGSKA (reference sequence). The CDR3 length is 13 residues. With 5 bases removed from V and 5 bases from J, the gap between germline ends came to 15 bases. This CDR3 reads CSAPAEIGTEAFF. The DNA for the CDR3 is TGCAGTGCTCCGGCGGAGATCGGGACTGAAGCTTTCTTT.

The sample holds many counts of this clonotype. This chain links TRBV10-3 with TRBJ2-1; D is undetermined. The germline V gene has CDR1 ENHRY and CDR2 SYGVKD. The CDR3 loop spans 11 amino acids. Trimming left V 2 bases short and J 7 bases short, with 3 bases between. CDR3 amino acids: CAISEGNEQFF. CDR3 nucleotide sequence: TGTGCCATCAGTGAGGGAAATGAGCAGTTCTTC.

The chain is built from TRBV4-1 and TRBJ1-3; weak D call: TRBD1 (6 bases). Germline CDR1 MGHRA, CDR2 YSYEKL. The CDR3 is 18 residues long. Trimming removed 2 bases at V and 0 bases at J, with 17 bases between. This CDR3 reads CASSQRISDSVSGNTIYF. For the CDR3, the DNA is TGCGCCAGCAGCCAACGGATCTCGGACAGCGTCTCTGGAAACACCATATATTTT.

The V gene is TRBV12-3 or TRBV12-4, the J gene TRBJ2-2; 7 bases align to TRBD1. This CDR3 is built from 15 residues. J was trimmed by 2 bases and V by 7 bases; bases with no gene match: 7. The CDR3 DNA reads as TGTGCCAGCACCACGACAGGGATAAACACCGGGGAGCTGTTTTTT. Encoded protein: CASTTTGINTGELFF.

The sample holds a few counts of this clonotype. The rearrangement uses TRBV5-1 and TRBJ1-1; tentative D call: TRBD1 (6 bases). Trimming stripped 4 bases from V and 3 bases from J, with 22 bases between. CDR1 SGHRS and CDR2 YFSETQ come from the germline V gene. The CDR3 is 17 amino acids. The CDR3 loop reads CASSPAFTGTADTEAFF. The CDR3 DNA sequence: TGCGCCAGCAGCCCGGCCTTCACAGGGACGGCGGACACTGAAGCTTTCTTT.

This clonotype was seen a few times. This chain uses TRBV29-1 with TRBJ1-4; D might be TRBD1 (5 bases). The V end was cut by 4 bases, the J end by 5 bases, with 11 bases between. The CDR3 is made up of 13 amino acids. The V gene's germline CDR1 is SQVTM and CDR2 ANQGSEA. The CDR3, as DNA: TGCAGCGTTGTTGGACAACTAAATGAAAAACTGTTTTTT. Protein sequence: CSVVGQLNEKLFF.

The chain is built from TRBV18 and TRBJ1-2; D call uncertain. The V end lost 3 bases, the J end lost 3 bases, and 8 bases lay between the germline ends. The CDR3 loop spans 13 amino acids. In germline, CDR1 is KGHSH, CDR2 LQKENI. Written as DNA, the CDR3 is TGTGCCAGCTCACCTCGGAGTGACTATGGCTACACCTTC. Translating gives CASSPRSDYGYTF.

This clonotype came up a few times. This chain connects TRBV12-3 or TRBV12-4 to TRBJ2-5; D gene ambiguous. The CDR3 sequence is 15 residues long. V lost 5 bases and J lost 5, with 18 bases in between. The CDR3 loop is CASSPALQARETQYF. CDR3 DNA sequence: TGTGCCAGCAGTCCAGCATTGCAGGCACGGGAGACCCAGTACTTC.

Only a few counts were recorded for this clonotype. This sequence joins TRBV6-2 or TRBV6-3 and TRBJ2-6; 9 bases map to TRBD1. Germline CDR1 and CDR2: MNHEY and SVGEGT. The CDR3 runs 24 residues. V lost 5 bases, J lost 3 bases, and 29 bases stayed unmatched. This chain's CDR3 is CASSPLNPLSNRDRVVCGANVLTF. For the CDR3, the DNA is TGTGCCAGCAGTCCCCTTAACCCACTATCAAACCGGGACAGGGTCGTTTGTGGGGCCAACGTCCTGACTTTC.

This clonotype was seen a few times. The V and J genes are TRBV5-6 and TRBJ1-5; 12 nucleotides match TRBD1. From germline, CDR1 is SGHDT and CDR2 YYEEEE. The CDR3 has 16 amino acids. The trim removed 4 bases at V and 6 bases at J, leaving 8 bases unmatched. This CDR3 reads CASSTGTGGRGQPQHF. Here the CDR3 DNA reads TGTGCCAGCAGCACCGGGACAGGGGGCAGGGGTCAGCCCCAGCATTTT.